This T cell receptor beta chain is drawn from a study of blood T cell repertoires in COVID-19. Study context: The study drew acute and convalescent COVID-19 samples from the United States, Italy and Spain. T cells, B-cell-depleted T cells, or PBMCs supplied cDNA or gDNA.

This CDR3 comprises 15 residues. CDR1 ENHRY and CDR2 SYGVKD come from the germline V gene. V was clipped by 0 bases and J by 4 bases; unmatched bases: 5. Per the original data handling: Cell counts per sample came from amplifying reference gene primers. Here immunoSEQ multiplex PCR was the method, and the copy in TCRdb shows in-frame clones only, minus some. V, J and clone size were drawn from that table, and D and trimming were deduced from the DNA. The profile covers about 81,000 clones, with more than 75% appearing a single time and approximately 14% taken by the ten largest. The chain couples TRBV10-3 to TRBJ1-1; 7 bases fit TRBD1. This sequence was found in a woman in her sixties or seventies with acute or convalescent COVID-19. The sample taken for sequencing was peripheral blood. The CDR3 nucleotides are TGTGCCATCAGTGAGTCGGACAGGCTTGGCACTGAAGCTTTCTTT. Translation: CAISESDRLGTEAFF.